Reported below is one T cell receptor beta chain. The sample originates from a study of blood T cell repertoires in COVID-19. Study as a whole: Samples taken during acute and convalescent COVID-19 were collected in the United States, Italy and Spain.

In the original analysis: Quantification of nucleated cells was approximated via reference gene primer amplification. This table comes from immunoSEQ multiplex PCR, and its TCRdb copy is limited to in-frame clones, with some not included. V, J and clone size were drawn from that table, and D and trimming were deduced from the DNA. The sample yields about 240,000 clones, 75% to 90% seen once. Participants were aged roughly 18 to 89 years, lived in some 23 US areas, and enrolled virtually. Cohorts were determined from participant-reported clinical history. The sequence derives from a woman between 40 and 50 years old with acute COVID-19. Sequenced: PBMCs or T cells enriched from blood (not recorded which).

For the CDR3, the DNA is TGCGCCAGCAGCCAACCTCTAGTACGGAATGAGCAGTTCTTC. The encoded protein is CASSQPLVRNEQFF. This chain uses TRBV4-1 with TRBJ2-1; D unclear. The CDR3 is 14 amino acids. Germline V lookup: CDR1 MGHRA, CDR2 YSYEKL. Trimming left V 2 bases short and J 7 bases short, with 12 bases between.